The rows below give T cell receptor beta chains drawn from one sample of a study of blood T cell repertoires in COVID-19. Sequencing used immunoSEQ multiplex PCR; TCRdb keeps in-frame clones, though not all of them. In the table there are over 55,000 clones, more than 75% of which are singletons. The source material was peripheral blood. These receptor sequences come from a man aged 50 to 60 with active COVID-19. CDR3s include the opening cysteine and the closing phenylalanine or tryptophan. The order of the fields is V gene, D gene, clone size, J gene, CDR3 protein, CDR3 DNA. D genes are given only for firm matches. Clone size is stated in some rows and not others, as once, few, many or a class when expanded.

V gene: TRBV30; D gene: TRBD1; clone size: NA; J gene: TRBJ1-1; CDR3 protein: CAWSPTWDRWHTEAFF; CDR3 DNA: TGTGCCTGGAGTCCCACATGGGACAGGTGGCACACTGAAGCTTTCTTT
V gene: TRBV6-5; D gene: NA; clone size: NA; J gene: TRBJ2-2; CDR3 protein: CASKLGHLNTGELFF; CDR3 DNA: TGTGCCAGCAAACTGGGACATTTGAACACCGGGGAGCTGTTTTTT
V gene: TRBV4-3; D gene: TRBD2; clone size: NA; J gene: TRBJ2-7; CDR3 protein: CASSRDYLGPYEQYF; CDR3 DNA: TGCGCCAGCAGCCGGGACTATTTGGGGCCCTACGAGCAGTACTTC
V gene: TRBV5-1; D gene: TRBD1; clone size: NA; J gene: TRBJ1-1; CDR3 protein: CASSSPDRAGTEAFF; CDR3 DNA: TGCGCCAGCAGCTCCCCGGACAGGGCGGGGACTGAAGCTTTCTTT
V gene: TRBV5-8; D gene: NA; clone size: NA; J gene: TRBJ1-5; CDR3 protein: CASSSRAGMNQPQHF; CDR3 DNA: TGTGCCAGCAGCTCGCGGGCGGGGATGAATCAGCCCCAGCATTTT
V gene: TRBV7-9; D gene: NA; clone size: NA; J gene: TRBJ1-2; CDR3 protein: CASSLGGDYGYTF; CDR3 DNA: TGTGCCAGCAGCTTAGGAGGAGATTATGGCTACACCTTC
V gene: TRBV4-1; D gene: NA; clone size: NA; J gene: TRBJ2-1; CDR3 protein: CASSQDPGRNEQFF; CDR3 DNA: TGCGCCAGCAGCCAAGATCCAGGGAGGAATGAGCAGTTCTTC
V gene: TRBV29-1; D gene: NA; clone size: NA; J gene: TRBJ2-2; CDR3 protein: CSVETQVSGELFF; CDR3 DNA: TGCAGCGTTGAAACTCAAGTTTCCGGGGAGCTGTTTTTT
V gene: TRBV7-2; D gene: TRBD1; clone size: NA; J gene: TRBJ2-2; CDR3 protein: CASSVQGAGTGELFF; CDR3 DNA: TGTGCCAGCAGCGTACAGGGGGCGGGCACCGGGGAGCTGTTTTTT
V gene: TRBV5-1; D gene: TRBD1; clone size: once; J gene: TRBJ1-1; CDR3 protein: CASSPTGGEGTEAFF; CDR3 DNA: TGCGCCAGCAGCCCGACAGGGGGCGAGGGCACTGAAGCTTTCTTT
V gene: TRBV7-2; D gene: NA; clone size: NA; J gene: TRBJ2-3; CDR3 protein: CASSRGGQPGDTQYF; CDR3 DNA: TGTGCCAGCAGCCGTGGAGGGCAACCTGGAGATACGCAGTATTTT
V gene: TRBV9; D gene: TRBD2; clone size: NA; J gene: TRBJ2-1; CDR3 protein: CASSGSGTTYNEQFF; CDR3 DNA: TGTGCCAGCAGCGGTAGCGGGACCACCTACAATGAGCAGTTCTTC
V gene: TRBV7-3; D gene: NA; clone size: NA; J gene: TRBJ2-3; CDR3 protein: CASSLGLSYTDTQYF; CDR3 DNA: TGTGCCAGCAGCTTAGGGCTTTCCTACACAGATACGCAGTATTTT
V gene: TRBV27; D gene: TRBD1; clone size: NA; J gene: TRBJ2-7; CDR3 protein: CASSLSSGTGVEQYF; CDR3 DNA: TGTGCCAGCAGTTTATCTTCCGGGACAGGGGTCGAGCAGTACTTC
V gene: TRBV4-3; D gene: NA; clone size: NA; J gene: TRBJ1-1; CDR3 protein: CASSPRLGHQNTEAFF; CDR3 DNA: TGCGCCAGCAGCCCCAGATTGGGACACCAGAACACTGAAGCTTTCTTT
V gene: TRBV6-2/TRBV6-3; D gene: TRBD2; clone size: NA; J gene: TRBJ2-1; CDR3 protein: CASSYSAGVTGEQFF; CDR3 DNA: TGTGCCAGCAGTTACAGCGCGGGAGTCACGGGTGAGCAGTTCTTC
V gene: TRBV7-3; D gene: TRBD1; clone size: NA; J gene: TRBJ2-2; CDR3 protein: CASSLTRGQGGELFF; CDR3 DNA: TGTGCCAGCAGCTTAACGAGAGGACAGGGCGGGGAGCTGTTTTTT
V gene: TRBV15; D gene: NA; clone size: NA; J gene: TRBJ2-4; CDR3 protein: CATSRDNNSAKNIQYF; CDR3 DNA: TGTGCCACCAGCAGAGATAACAATTCGGCCAAAAACATTCAGTACTTC
V gene: TRBV29-1; D gene: NA; clone size: few; J gene: TRBJ2-2; CDR3 protein: CSVASTSQSGELFF; CDR3 DNA: TGCAGCGTTGCATCTACTAGCCAATCCGGGGAGCTGTTTTTT
V gene: TRBV6-4; D gene: NA; clone size: NA; J gene: TRBJ1-1; CDR3 protein: CASSDGALNTEAFF; CDR3 DNA: TGTGCCAGCAGTGATGGGGCCTTGAACACTGAAGCTTTCTTT
V gene: TRBV28; D gene: NA; clone size: NA; J gene: TRBJ1-2; CDR3 protein: CASSLTRQHYGYTF; CDR3 DNA: TGTGCCAGCAGTTTAACCCGACAGCACTATGGCTACACCTTC
V gene: TRBV5-1; D gene: NA; clone size: NA; J gene: TRBJ1-2; CDR3 protein: CASSATDSLRGYTF; CDR3 DNA: TGCGCCAGCAGCGCGACGGATAGCCTTAGGGGCTACACCTTC
V gene: TRBV6-5; D gene: TRBD1; clone size: NA; J gene: TRBJ2-1; CDR3 protein: CASSRQGINEQFF; CDR3 DNA: TGTGCCAGCAGCCGACAGGGGATCAATGAGCAGTTCTTC
V gene: TRBV4-3; D gene: TRBD1; clone size: NA; J gene: TRBJ2-6; CDR3 protein: CASSLGDSPTPGANVLTF; CDR3 DNA: TGCGCCAGCAGCCTCGGGGACAGCCCGACCCCTGGGGCCAACGTCCTGACTTTC
V gene: TRBV29-1; D gene: TRBD1; clone size: NA; J gene: TRBJ1-1; CDR3 protein: CSVRTGQLNTEAFF; CDR3 DNA: TGCAGCGTCAGGACAGGGCAATTGAACACTGAAGCTTTCTTT
V gene: TRBV5-1; D gene: NA; clone size: NA; J gene: TRBJ1-2; CDR3 protein: CASSHGDFETGYTF; CDR3 DNA: TGCGCCAGCAGCCATGGGGACTTTGAGACGGGCTACACCTTC
V gene: TRBV19; D gene: TRBD1; clone size: NA; J gene: TRBJ1-2; CDR3 protein: CASSKNRDRNFYGYTF; CDR3 DNA: TGTGCCAGTAGTAAAAACCGGGACAGAAACTTCTATGGCTACACCTTC
V gene: TRBV5-8; D gene: NA; clone size: NA; J gene: TRBJ2-2; CDR3 protein: CASSLLGRNTGELFF; CDR3 DNA: TGTGCCAGCAGCTTGTTAGGGAGGAACACCGGGGAGCTGTTTTTT
V gene: TRBV30; D gene: TRBD1; clone size: NA; J gene: TRBJ2-7; CDR3 protein: CAWSASRGKQYF; CDR3 DNA: TGTGCCTGGAGCGCCTCCAGGGGGAAGCAGTACTTC
V gene: TRBV3-1/TRBV3-2; D gene: NA; clone size: NA; J gene: TRBJ2-1; CDR3 protein: CASSQRRRESYNEQFF; CDR3 DNA: TGTGCCAGCAGCCAAAGAAGGCGGGAATCCTACAATGAGCAGTTCTTC
V gene: TRBV7-2; D gene: TRBD2; clone size: NA; J gene: TRBJ2-2; CDR3 protein: CASSLFTSGTAGELFF; CDR3 DNA: TGTGCCAGCAGCCTATTCACTAGCGGGACCGCCGGGGAGCTGTTTTTT
V gene: TRBV13; D gene: TRBD2; clone size: NA; J gene: TRBJ2-2; CDR3 protein: CASSFGGLAYTGELFF; CDR3 DNA: TGTGCCAGCAGCTTCGGGGGACTAGCGTACACCGGGGAGCTGTTTTTT
V gene: TRBV5-6; D gene: NA; clone size: NA; J gene: TRBJ2-7; CDR3 protein: CASSLARSSYEQYF; CDR3 DNA: TGTGCCAGCAGCCTGGCGAGGAGCTCCTACGAGCAGTACTTC
V gene: TRBV9; D gene: NA; clone size: NA; J gene: TRBJ1-2; CDR3 protein: CASSVEGQIYGYTF; CDR3 DNA: TGTGCCAGCAGCGTAGAAGGACAGATCTATGGCTACACCTTC
V gene: TRBV7-2; D gene: NA; clone size: NA; J gene: TRBJ2-7; CDR3 protein: CASSSQVAARYEQYF; CDR3 DNA: TGTGCCAGCAGCTCTCAAGTAGCGGCCCGCTACGAGCAGTACTTC
V gene: TRBV7-3; D gene: TRBD2; clone size: NA; J gene: TRBJ2-1; CDR3 protein: CASSVGGSTEQFF; CDR3 DNA: TGTGCCAGCAGCGTGGGCGGGAGTACTGAGCAGTTCTTC
V gene: TRBV5-4; D gene: TRBD2; clone size: once; J gene: TRBJ2-1; CDR3 protein: CASSPPSGRASYNEQFF; CDR3 DNA: TGTGCCAGCAGCCCGCCCAGCGGGAGGGCCTCCTACAATGAGCAGTTCTTC
V gene: TRBV3-1/TRBV3-2; D gene: NA; clone size: NA; J gene: TRBJ1-2; CDR3 protein: CASSHPVNYGYTF; CDR3 DNA: TGTGCCAGCAGCCATCCCGTCAACTATGGCTACACCTTC
V gene: TRBV10-3; D gene: NA; clone size: NA; J gene: TRBJ1-5; CDR3 protein: CAISEAQGNRQPQHF; CDR3 DNA: TGTGCCATCAGTGAGGCTCAGGGGAATAGGCAGCCCCAGCATTTT
V gene: TRBV28; D gene: TRBD1; clone size: NA; J gene: TRBJ2-7; CDR3 protein: CASSLSRGQYEQYF; CDR3 DNA: TGTGCCAGCAGTTTATCCAGGGGGCAGTACGAGCAGTACTTC
V gene: TRBV7-9; D gene: NA; clone size: NA; J gene: TRBJ2-2; CDR3 protein: CASSLAPGENTGELFF; CDR3 DNA: TGTGCCAGCAGCTTAGCGCCAGGGGAGAACACCGGGGAGCTGTTTTTT
V gene: TRBV12-3/TRBV12-4; D gene: TRBD2; clone size: NA; J gene: TRBJ2-3; CDR3 protein: CASKRGSTDTQYF; CDR3 DNA: TGTGCCAGTAAGCGGGGAAGCACAGATACGCAGTATTTT
V gene: TRBV5-1; D gene: TRBD1; clone size: NA; J gene: TRBJ2-7; CDR3 protein: CASSAGTGGGEQYF; CDR3 DNA: TGCGCCAGCAGCGCTGGGACAGGGGGCGGGGAGCAGTACTTC
V gene: TRBV14; D gene: NA; clone size: NA; J gene: TRBJ1-2; CDR3 protein: CASSQAGGRVSGYTF; CDR3 DNA: TGTGCCAGCAGCCAAGCGGGGGGCAGAGTATCTGGCTACACCTTC
V gene: TRBV24-1; D gene: TRBD2; clone size: NA; J gene: TRBJ2-1; CDR3 protein: CATSDVGGGRAINNEQFF; CDR3 DNA: TGTGCCACCAGTGACGTGGGGGGCGGGAGGGCCATAAACAATGAGCAGTTCTTC
V gene: TRBV6-5; D gene: TRBD1; clone size: NA; J gene: TRBJ1-1; CDR3 protein: CASSPGTGTAFF; CDR3 DNA: TGTGCCAGCAGTCCCGGGACAGGGACAGCTTTCTTT
V gene: TRBV19; D gene: NA; clone size: NA; J gene: TRBJ2-1; CDR3 protein: CASTLQVGDEQFF; CDR3 DNA: TGTGCCAGTACATTGCAGGTTGGTGATGAGCAGTTCTTC
V gene: TRBV30; D gene: TRBD2; clone size: NA; J gene: TRBJ2-1; CDR3 protein: CAWRGGRLAGGRFDEQFF; CDR3 DNA: TGTGCCTGGAGAGGGGGCCGACTAGCGGGAGGCCGTTTCGATGAGCAGTTCTTC
V gene: TRBV28; D gene: NA; clone size: NA; J gene: TRBJ1-6; CDR3 protein: CASSTMTGAMDSPLHF; CDR3 DNA: TGTGCCAGCAGTACGATGACAGGTGCCATGGATTCACCCCTCCACTTT
V gene: TRBV5-6; D gene: NA; clone size: medium-sized; J gene: TRBJ2-2; CDR3 protein: CASSSLLLDWDGELFF; CDR3 DNA: TGTGCCAGCAGCTCCCTCCTCCTGGACTGGGACGGGGAGCTGTTTTTT
V gene: TRBV4-1; D gene: NA; clone size: NA; J gene: TRBJ1-2; CDR3 protein: CASSHLKWVRDTRDANYGYTF; CDR3 DNA: TGCGCCAGCAGCCACCTCAAGTGGGTTAGGGACACAAGGGACGCTAACTATGGCTACACCTTC
V gene: TRBV28; D gene: NA; clone size: NA; J gene: TRBJ2-2; CDR3 protein: CASSLPAGRYTGELFF; CDR3 DNA: TGTGCCAGCAGTTTACCGGCAGGGAGGTACACCGGGGAGCTGTTTTTT
V gene: TRBV4-2; D gene: TRBD1; clone size: NA; J gene: TRBJ2-2; CDR3 protein: CASSQAFGTGGTGELFF; CDR3 DNA: TGTGCCAGCAGCCAAGCCTTCGGGACAGGGGGAACCGGGGAGCTGTTTTTT
V gene: TRBV13; D gene: NA; clone size: medium-sized; J gene: TRBJ1-3; CDR3 protein: CASSFFGQSGNTIYF; CDR3 DNA: TGTGCCAGCAGCTTTTTCGGACAGTCTGGAAACACCATATATTTT
V gene: TRBV27; D gene: TRBD2; clone size: NA; J gene: TRBJ2-7; CDR3 protein: CASSLSAGVGYEQYF; CDR3 DNA: TGTGCCAGCAGTTTATCCGCGGGGGTTGGGTACGAGCAGTACTTC